This T cell receptor (beta chain) was sequenced for a study of cytomegalovirus exposure and HLA in healthy donors. This clone was detected a few times. The antigen remains undetermined. It was with 60 Vbeta and 13 Jbeta primers that the PCR ran. Using immunoSEQ multiplex PCR, the repertoire was profiled, and TCRdb retains in-frame clones only, with some absent. The sample lists approximately 170,000 clones, 75% to 85% occurring once. Findings and limits, study-wide: Among the sequence variants, a highly shared cluster was likely an artifact of sequencing. Researchers counted about 150 TCR beta chains as cytomegalovirus-associated.

V dropped 4 bases and J dropped 1; count of bases not matched to a gene: 3. Germline-derived CDR1 and CDR2 are GTSNPN and SVGIG (reference sequence). This CDR3 has 13 residues. This TCR derives from a female donor in good health and CMV-seronegative. The sample consisted of PBMCs. The chain is built from TRBV30 and TRBJ1-2; 7 bases are shared with TRBD1. The CDR3: CAWNGQDNYGYTF. CDR3 DNA: TGTGCCTGGAATGGACAGGATAACTATGGCTACACCTTC. Supplemented by reference TRBV30 and TRBJ1-2, the full variable domain reads SQTIHQWPATLVQPVGSPLSLECTVEGTSNPNLYWYRQAAGRGLQLLFYSVGIGQISSEVPQNLSASRPQDRQFILSSKKLLLSDSGFYLCAWNGQDNYGYTFGSGTRLTVV.